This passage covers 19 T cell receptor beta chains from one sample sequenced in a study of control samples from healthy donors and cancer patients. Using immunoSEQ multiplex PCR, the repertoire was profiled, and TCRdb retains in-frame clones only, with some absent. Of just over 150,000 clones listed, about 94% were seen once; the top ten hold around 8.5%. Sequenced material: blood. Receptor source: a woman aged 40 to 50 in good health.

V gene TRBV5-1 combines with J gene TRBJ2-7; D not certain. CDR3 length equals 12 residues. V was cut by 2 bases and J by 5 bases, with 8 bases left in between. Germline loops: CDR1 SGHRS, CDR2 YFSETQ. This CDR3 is CASSLRNHEQYF. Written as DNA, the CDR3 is TGCGCCAGCAGCTTAAGGAACCACGAGCAGTACTTC.

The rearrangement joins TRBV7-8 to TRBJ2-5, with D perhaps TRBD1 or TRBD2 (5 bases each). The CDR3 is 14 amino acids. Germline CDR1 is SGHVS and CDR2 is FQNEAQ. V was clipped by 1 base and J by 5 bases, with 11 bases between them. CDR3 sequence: CASSLDRTFETQYF. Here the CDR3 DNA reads TGTGCCAGCAGCTTAGACAGGACTTTTGAGACCCAGTACTTC. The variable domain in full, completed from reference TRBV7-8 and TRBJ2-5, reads GAGVSQSPRYKVAKRGQDVALRCDPISGHVSLFWYQQALGQGPEFLTYFQNEAQLDKSGLPSDRFFAERPEGSVSTLKIQRTQQEDSAVYLCASSLDRTFETQYFGPGTRLLVL.

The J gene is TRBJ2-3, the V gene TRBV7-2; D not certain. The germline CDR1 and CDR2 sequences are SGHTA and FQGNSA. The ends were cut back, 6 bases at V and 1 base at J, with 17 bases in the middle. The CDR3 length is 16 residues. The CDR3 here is CASRSDWTPGTDTQYF. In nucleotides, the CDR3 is TGTGCCAGCAGATCAGATTGGACCCCGGGCACAGATACGCAGTATTTT.

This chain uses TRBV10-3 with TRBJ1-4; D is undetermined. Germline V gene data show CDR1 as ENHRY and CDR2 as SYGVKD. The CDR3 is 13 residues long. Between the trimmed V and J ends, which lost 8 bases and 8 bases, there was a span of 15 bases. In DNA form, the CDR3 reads TGTGCCATCTCCTTTAGGCACGGAGAAAAACTGTTTTTT. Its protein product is CAISFRHGEKLFF.

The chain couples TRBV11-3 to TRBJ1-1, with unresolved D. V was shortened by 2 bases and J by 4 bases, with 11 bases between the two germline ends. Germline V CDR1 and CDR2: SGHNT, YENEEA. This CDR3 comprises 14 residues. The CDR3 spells CASSLSSSGTEAFF. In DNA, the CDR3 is TGTGCCAGCAGCTTAAGCAGTTCGGGCACTGAAGCTTTCTTT.

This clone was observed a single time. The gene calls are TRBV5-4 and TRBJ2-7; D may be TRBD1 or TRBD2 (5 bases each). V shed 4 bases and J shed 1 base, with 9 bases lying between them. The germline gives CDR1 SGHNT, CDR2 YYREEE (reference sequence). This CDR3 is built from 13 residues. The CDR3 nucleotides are TGTGCCAGCAGCCGGGACGGATCCTACGAGCAGTACTTC. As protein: CASSRDGSYEQYF. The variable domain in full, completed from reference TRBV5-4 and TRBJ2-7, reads ETGVTQSPTHLIKTRGQQVTLRCSSQSGHNTVSWYQQALGQGPQFIFQYYREEENGRGNFPPRFSGLQFPNYSSELNVNALELDDSALYLCASSRDGSYEQYFGPGTRLTVT.

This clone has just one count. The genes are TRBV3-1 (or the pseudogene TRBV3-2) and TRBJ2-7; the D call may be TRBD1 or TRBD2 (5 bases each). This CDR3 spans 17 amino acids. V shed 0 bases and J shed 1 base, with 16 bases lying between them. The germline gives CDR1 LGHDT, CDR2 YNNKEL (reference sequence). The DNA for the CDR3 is TGTGCCAGCAGCCAAGATTTAGAGGGGCACCGTTCCTACGAGCAGTACTTC. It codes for CASSQDLEGHRSYEQYF.

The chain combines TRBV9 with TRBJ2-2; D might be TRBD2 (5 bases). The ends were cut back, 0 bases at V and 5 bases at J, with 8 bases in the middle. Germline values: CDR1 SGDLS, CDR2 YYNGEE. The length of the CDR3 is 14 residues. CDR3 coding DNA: TGTGCCAGCAGCGTAGTGGAGCGGACCGGGGAGCTGTTTTTT. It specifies CASSVVERTGELFF.

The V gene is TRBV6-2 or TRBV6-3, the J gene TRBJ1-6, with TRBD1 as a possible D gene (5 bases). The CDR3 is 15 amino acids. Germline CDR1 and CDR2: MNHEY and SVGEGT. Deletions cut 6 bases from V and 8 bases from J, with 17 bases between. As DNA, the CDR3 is TGTGCCAGCAGCCGCTGGGACTTAGACTATTCACCCCTCCACTTT. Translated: CASSRWDLDYSPLHF.

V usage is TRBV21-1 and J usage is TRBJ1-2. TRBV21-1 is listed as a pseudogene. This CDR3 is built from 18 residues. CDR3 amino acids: CASSKGCEELNPVYGYTF. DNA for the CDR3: TGTGCCAGCAGCAAAGGGTGCGAGGAGCTAAATCCAGTCTATGGCTACACCTTC.

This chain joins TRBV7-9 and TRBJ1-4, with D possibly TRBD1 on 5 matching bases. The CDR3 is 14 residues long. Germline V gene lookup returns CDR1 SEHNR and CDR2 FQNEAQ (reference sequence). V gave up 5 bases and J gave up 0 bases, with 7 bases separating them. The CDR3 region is CASSLRATNEKLFF. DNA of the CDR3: TGTGCCAGCAGCCTCAGGGCAACTAATGAAAAACTGTTTTTT.

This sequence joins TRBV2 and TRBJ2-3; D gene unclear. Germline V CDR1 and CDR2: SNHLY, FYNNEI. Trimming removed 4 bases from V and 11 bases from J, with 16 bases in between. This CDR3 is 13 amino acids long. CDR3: CASSGGSKLGQYF. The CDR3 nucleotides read TGTGCCAGCAGTGGGGGTTCGAAGCTAGGGCAGTATTTT. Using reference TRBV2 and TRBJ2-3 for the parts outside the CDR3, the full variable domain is EPEVTQTPSHQVTQMGQEVILRCVPISNHLYFYWYRQILGQKVEFLVSFYNNEISEKSEIFDDQFSVERPDGSNFTLKIRSTKLEDSAMYFCASSGGSKLGQYFGPGTRLTVL.

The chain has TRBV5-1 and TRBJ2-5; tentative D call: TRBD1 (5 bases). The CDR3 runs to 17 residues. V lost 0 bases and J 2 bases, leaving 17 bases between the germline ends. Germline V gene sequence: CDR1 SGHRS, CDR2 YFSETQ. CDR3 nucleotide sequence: TGCGCCAGCAGCTTGGCTGGGAATACAGGTTATCAAGAGACCCAGTACTTC. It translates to CASSLAGNTGYQETQYF.

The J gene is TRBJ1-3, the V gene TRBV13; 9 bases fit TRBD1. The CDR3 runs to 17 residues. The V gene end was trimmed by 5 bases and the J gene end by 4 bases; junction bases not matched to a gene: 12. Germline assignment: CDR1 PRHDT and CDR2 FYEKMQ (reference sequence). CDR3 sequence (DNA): TGTGCCAGCAGCAATACACTACAGGGGGCCGACGGAAACACCATATATTTT. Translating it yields CASSNTLQGADGNTIYF. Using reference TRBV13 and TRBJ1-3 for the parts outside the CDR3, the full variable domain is AAGVIQSPRHLIKEKRETATLKCYPIPRHDTVYWYQQGPGQDPQFLISFYEKMQSDKGSIPDRFSAQQFSDYHSELNMSSLELGDSALYFCASSNTLQGADGNTIYFGEGSWLTVV.

CDR3 DNA sequence: TGTGCCAGCAGGAGGCGACAGACGAACACTGAAGCTTTCTTT. Protein sequence: CASRRRQTNTEAFF. The V gene is TRBV27, the J gene TRBJ1-1; a weak D match, TRBD1 (5 bases). CDR1 is MNHEY and CDR2 is SMNVEV in the germline V gene (reference sequence). The CDR3 loop spans 14 amino acids. The V and J ends lost 6 bases and 1 base respectively, with 12 bases between them.

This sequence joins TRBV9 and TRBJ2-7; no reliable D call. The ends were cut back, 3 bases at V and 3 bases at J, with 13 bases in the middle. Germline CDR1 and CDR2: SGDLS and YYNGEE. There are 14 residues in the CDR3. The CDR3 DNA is TGTGCCAGCAGCGCGGACGGATCCATCTACGAGCAGTACTTC. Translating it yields CASSADGSIYEQYF.

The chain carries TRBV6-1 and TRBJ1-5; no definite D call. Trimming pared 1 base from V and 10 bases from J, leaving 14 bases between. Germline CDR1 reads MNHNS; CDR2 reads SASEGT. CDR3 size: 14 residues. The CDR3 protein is CASSEEDIISPQHF. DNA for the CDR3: TGTGCCAGCAGTGAAGAGGATATTATCAGCCCCCAGCATTTT.

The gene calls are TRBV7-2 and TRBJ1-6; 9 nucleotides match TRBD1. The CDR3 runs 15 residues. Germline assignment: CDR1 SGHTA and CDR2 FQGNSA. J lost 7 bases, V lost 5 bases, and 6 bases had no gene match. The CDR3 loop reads CASSEYRGLNSPLHF. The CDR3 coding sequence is TGTGCCAGCAGCGAATACAGGGGGCTCAATTCACCCCTCCACTTT.

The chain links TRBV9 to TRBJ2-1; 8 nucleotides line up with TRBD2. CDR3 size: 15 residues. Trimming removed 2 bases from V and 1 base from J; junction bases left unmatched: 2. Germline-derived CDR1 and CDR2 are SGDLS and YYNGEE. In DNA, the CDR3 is TGTGCCAGCAGCGTCGGACTAGCATCCTACAATGAGCAGTTCTTC. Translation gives CASSVGLASYNEQFF.